This T cell receptor (beta chain) was sequenced in a study of T cell repertoires in cytomegalovirus infection. The overall study: Recently identified HLA-C-restricted CMV epitopes and well-studied HLA-B-restricted CMV epitopes were used by the study.

The V gene lost 5 bases and the J gene lost 0 bases, with 13 bases spanning the gap. The length of the CDR3 is 16 residues. MiXCR was run by TCRdb on the reads, yielding one entry per CDR3 protein. The sample shows fewer than 950,000 distinct CDR3 sequences, 30% to 35% of them seen only once. With regard to this clonotype: The antigen remains undetermined.

The source of this sequence is a human donor in good health (CMV status not recorded). Some clones in this sample may be carry-over from other donors' samples. The sample was cultured CD8+ T cells from PBMCs, taken from culture after CMV antigen stimulation. The chain employs TRBV12-3 or TRBV12-4 and TRBJ2-2, with D perhaps matching TRBD2 (5 bases). The DNA of the CDR3 is TGTGCCAGCAGTCAGTGGACTTTTACGAACACCGGGGAGCTGTTTTTT. Protein: CASSQWTFTNTGELFF.